These T cell receptor beta chains were read from a single sample in a study of T cells after yellow fever vaccination. From the 5' RACE reads, TCRdb called clonotypes with MiXCR, one entry per CDR3 protein. Here the sample spans about 500,000 distinct CDR3 sequences, roughly a sixth being singletons. The sample in question was PBMCs, obtained 5 days after the first yellow fever vaccination. These receptors came from a man aged 18 to 30 who received the YFV17D yellow fever vaccine. The CDR3 runs from the conserved cysteine through the conserved F or W.

j_call v_call cdr3_aa
TRBJ2-2 TRBV15 CATSRGQGDTGELFF
TRBJ2-3 TRBV7-7 CASSGTGGDTQYF
TRBJ1-1 TRBV19 CASSITIMNTEAFF
TRBJ2-3 TRBV6-1 CASSPFAGTSTDTQYF
TRBJ1-2 TRBV5-5 CASSLELDLHGYTF
TRBJ1-4 TRBV15 CATSRGQPDGEKLFF
TRBJ1-2 TRBV5-1 CATKQEEKGETEGYTF
TRBJ2-1 TRBV4-2 CASSQELARHNEQFF
TRBJ2-5 TRBV29-1 CSAGSWETQYF
TRBJ2-2 TRBV9 CASSGSGGANTGELFF
TRBJ2-3 TRBV4-1 CASSPIQATDTQYF
TRBJ2-2 TRBV5-1 CASSSRTFLGDYSNTGELFF
TRBJ1-2 TRBV4-2 CASSQAPQGRGYTF
TRBJ1-1 TRBV3-1 CASTPGRRGIMNTEAFF
TRBJ2-5 TRBV24-1 CATSDKGGRNNQETQYF
TRBJ2-2 TRBV6-1 CASRAGHYTGELFF
TRBJ1-4 TRBV4-3 CASSQDAGQENEKLFF
TRBJ1-1 TRBV3-1 CASSPDAGATGAFF
TRBJ1-1 TRBV12-3/TRBV12-4 CASTSPENTEAFF
TRBJ1-1 TRBV4-1 CASIEIGLNVAFF
TRBJ2-6 TRBV5-1 CASSARTGGIGGANVLTF
TRBJ1-1 TRBV7-9 CASSGSGEGTEAFF
TRBJ1-1 TRBV10-3 CAISENKGDTEAFF
TRBJ2-5 TRBV5-4 CASSVGTRGQETQYF
TRBJ1-2 TRBV18 CASSPPGAEDYGYTF
TRBJ1-6 TRBV12-3/TRBV12-4 CASSLRRLGHGNNSPLHF
TRBJ1-6 TRBV20-1 CSARDFMGKSSYNSPLHF
TRBJ1-5 TRBV7-8 CASSSSLGSWQPQHF
TRBJ1-1 TRBV7-9 CASSFEASTEAFF
TRBJ1-1 TRBV5-1 CASSLGGWVNTEAFF
TRBJ1-1 TRBV7-2 CDSSFTHFTEAFF
TRBJ1-1 TRBV6-1 CASSVQGMNTEAFF
TRBJ1-3 TRBV12-3/TRBV12-4 CASSPGTGGRFMGNTIYF
TRBJ1-5 TRBV12-3/TRBV12-4 CASSLRSSPNQPQHF
TRBJ1-1 TRBV19 CASSPRGTERTEAFF
TRBJ2-2 TRBV6-5 CASSYEAGGELFF
TRBJ2-7 TRBV15 CATTTGTGGYEQYF
TRBJ1-1 TRBV7-6 CASSLGTGSGEAFF
TRBJ2-7 TRBV4-3 CASSQEADSRWYEQYF
TRBJ1-1 TRBV19 CASIGVGRGRPAFF
TRBJ2-2 TRBV7-2 CASSPAPAGSGTGELFF
TRBJ2-7 TRBV20-1 CSYLRDLEHYEQYF
TRBJ2-1 TRBV6-2/TRBV6-3 CASSFKREQFF
TRBJ1-2 TRBV7-9 CASTSRGVHGYTF
TRBJ2-2 TRBV4-3 CASSQSLVGELFF
TRBJ2-7 TRBV7-2 CASSSRGTGSSYEQYF
TRBJ2-1 TRBV5-1 CASEPPGGGRNNEQFF
TRBJ1-6 TRBV4-1 CASSQDGQGETPLHF
TRBJ1-5 TRBV12-3/TRBV12-4 CASRGDRVHQPQHF
TRBJ2-7 TRBV12-3/TRBV12-4 CASSRGLGGFYEQYF
TRBJ2-7 TRBV10-3 CAISELGGSYEQYF
TRBJ2-2 TRBV3-1 CASSYRGEYGELFF
TRBJ2-7 TRBV7-2 CASSLDRTAEQYF
TRBJ1-3 TRBV12-3/TRBV12-4 CASRQQGGPGNTIYF